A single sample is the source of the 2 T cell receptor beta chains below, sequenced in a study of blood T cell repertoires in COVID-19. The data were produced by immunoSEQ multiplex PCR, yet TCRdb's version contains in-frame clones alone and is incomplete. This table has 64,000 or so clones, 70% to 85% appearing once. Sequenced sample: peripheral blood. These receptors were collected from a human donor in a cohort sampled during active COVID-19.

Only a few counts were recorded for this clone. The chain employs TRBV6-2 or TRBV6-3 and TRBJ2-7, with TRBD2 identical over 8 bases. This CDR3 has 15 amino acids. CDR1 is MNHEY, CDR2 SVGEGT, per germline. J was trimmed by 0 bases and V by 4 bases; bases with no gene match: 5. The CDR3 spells CASSWEREFSYEQYF. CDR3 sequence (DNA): TGTGCCAGCAGTTGGGAGCGGGAGTTCTCCTACGAGCAGTACTTC.

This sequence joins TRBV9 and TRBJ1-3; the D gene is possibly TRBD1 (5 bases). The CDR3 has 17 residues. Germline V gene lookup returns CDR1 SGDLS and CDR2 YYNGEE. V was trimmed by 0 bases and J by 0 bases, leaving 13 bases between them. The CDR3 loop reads CASSVGATATSGNTIYF. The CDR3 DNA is TGTGCCAGCAGCGTAGGAGCGACAGCTACCTCTGGAAACACCATATATTTT.